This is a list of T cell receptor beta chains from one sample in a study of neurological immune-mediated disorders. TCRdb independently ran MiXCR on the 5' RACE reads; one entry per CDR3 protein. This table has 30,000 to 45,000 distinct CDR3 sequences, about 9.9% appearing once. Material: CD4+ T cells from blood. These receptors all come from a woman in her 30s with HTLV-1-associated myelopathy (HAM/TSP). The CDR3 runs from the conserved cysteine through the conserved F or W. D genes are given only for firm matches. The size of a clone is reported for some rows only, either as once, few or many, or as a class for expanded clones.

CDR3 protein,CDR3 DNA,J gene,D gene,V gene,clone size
CASSLGVEGYTF,TGCGCCAGCAGCTTAGGAGTGGAGGGCTACACCTTC,TRBJ1-2,.,TRBV5-1,many
CASLVVGGTAFF,TGTGCCAGCCTGGTCGTTGGGGGGACAGCTTTCTTT,TRBJ1-1,.,TRBV2,many
CASSHVAGAIQETQYF,TGCGCCAGCAGCCACGTGGCGGGGGCGATCCAAGAGACCCAGTACTTC,TRBJ2-5,.,TRBV4-1,.
CASSQQGGAYEQYF,TGTGCCAGCAGCCAACAGGGGGGGGCCTACGAGCAGTACTTC,TRBJ2-7,.,TRBV7-9,many
CASSTTGTAYEQYF,TGCGCCAGCAGCACAACCGGGACAGCCTACGAGCAGTACTTC,TRBJ2-7,TRBD1,TRBV5-1,many
CSVVWEEQYF,TGCAGCGTTGTTTGGGAGGAGCAGTACTTC,TRBJ2-7,.,TRBV29-1,many
CSARYTGGYGYTF,TGCAGTGCTAGATATACAGGGGGGTATGGCTACACCTTC,TRBJ1-2,TRBD1,TRBV20-1,many
CASSQLTGGSNQPQHF,TGCGCCAGCAGCCAACTGACAGGGGGCTCTAATCAGCCCCAGCATTTT,TRBJ1-5,TRBD1,TRBV4-1,many
CASSLLRGLLHF,TGTGCCAGCAGCTTGCTCAGGGGGCTCCTCCACTTT,TRBJ1-6,TRBD1,TRBV7-6,many
CASSIPTVARGYTF,TGTGCCAGTAGTATCCCCACGGTTGCTCGAGGCTACACCTTC,TRBJ1-2,.,TRBV19,many
CASSRQGRNSPLHF,TGTGCCAGCAGCAGACAGGGGCGAAATTCACCCCTCCACTTT,TRBJ1-6,TRBD1,TRBV14,many
CASSTATGVGYEQYF,TGCGCCAGCAGCACTGCTACAGGGGTCGGCTACGAGCAGTACTTC,TRBJ2-7,TRBD1,TRBV5-1,many
CASSLTGGMGGYTF,TGTGCCAGCAGTCTGACAGGGGGAATGGGGGGCTACACCTTC,TRBJ1-2,TRBD1,TRBV27,.
CASSFGQVNSPLHF,TGTGCCAGCAGTTTCGGGCAGGTTAATTCACCCCTCCACTTT,TRBJ1-6,.,TRBV27,many
CSARDILAGGVDTQYF,TGCAGTGCTAGAGATATCCTAGCGGGGGGTGTAGATACGCAGTATTTT,TRBJ2-3,TRBD2,TRBV20-1,many
CASSFAGGTEAFF,TGCGCCAGCAGCTTCGCCGGGGGCACTGAAGCTTTCTTT,TRBJ1-1,.,TRBV5-1,many
CSASHGGAEAFF,TGCAGTGCTAGTCATGGGGGGGCTGAAGCTTTCTTT,TRBJ1-1,.,TRBV20-1,many
CSVPLGAGGYTF,TGCAGCGTCCCTTTGGGGGCTGGGGGCTACACCTTC,TRBJ1-2,.,TRBV29-1,.
CASSSQTGDTQYF,TGTGCCAGCAGTTCGCAGACCGGAGATACGCAGTATTTT,TRBJ2-3,.,TRBV7-6,many
CASSFDRSSGNTIYF,TGTGCCAGCAGCTTTGACCGTAGCTCTGGAAACACCATATATTTT,TRBJ1-3,.,TRBV7-2,many
CSVGGGADTQYF,TGCAGTGTCGGAGGGGGCGCAGATACGCAGTATTTT,TRBJ2-3,.,TRBV20-1,medium-sized
CSAKYFTGELFF,TGCAGTGCTAAATACTTCACCGGGGAGCTGTTTTTT,TRBJ2-2,.,TRBV20-1,many
CASVKSRENTEAFF,TGCGCCAGCGTAAAGTCCAGGGAGAACACTGAAGCTTTCTTT,TRBJ1-1,.,TRBV5-1,many
CAIREGLGVYEQYF,TGTGCCATCAGAGAGGGCTTAGGGGTCTACGAGCAGTACTTC,TRBJ2-7,.,TRBV10-3,once
CASSTDRGYGEQYF,TGTGCCAGCAGCACCGACAGGGGATATGGCGAGCAGTACTTC,TRBJ2-7,TRBD1,TRBV11-1,many
CASSPSRGAHNEQFF,TGTGCCAGCTCACCCTCACGGGGGGCCCACAATGAGCAGTTCTTC,TRBJ2-1,.,TRBV18,many
CASSPQLAGSTGEQYF,TGTGCCAGCAGCCCTCAACTAGCGGGGAGCACCGGGGAGCAGTATTTT,TRBJ2-3,TRBD2,TRBV7-9,.
CASWTGGKWSNQPQHF,TGTGCCAGCTGGACAGGGGGCAAATGGAGCAATCAGCCCCAGCATTTT,TRBJ1-5,TRBD1,TRBV6-6,many
CASSSSGGHTDTQYF,TGTGCCAGCAGCTCTAGCGGGGGCCACACAGATACGCAGTATTTT,TRBJ2-3,TRBD2,TRBV7-2,many
CASSPGVLAGKNIQYF,TGTGCCAGCAGCCCAGGGGTTTTGGCTGGCAAAAACATTCAGTACTTC,TRBJ2-4,.,TRBV7-9,many
CASGDTNTEAFF,TGCGCCAGCGGGGACACCAACACTGAAGCTTTCTTT,TRBJ1-1,.,TRBV5-1,many
CASSYSTGAEAFF,TGTGCCAGCAGTTACTCGACGGGGGCTGAAGCTTTCTTT,TRBJ1-1,.,TRBV6-5,many
CASSLVAGTGSYEQYF,TGTGCCAGCAGCTTAGTTGCCGGGACAGGGTCATACGAGCAGTACTTC,TRBJ2-7,TRBD1,TRBV7-9,.
CSARDKSTDTQYF,TGCAGTGCTAGAGACAAGAGCACAGATACGCAGTATTTT,TRBJ2-3,.,TRBV20-1,many
CASRLTGKTGELFF,TGCGCCAGCAGACTGACGGGGAAAACCGGGGAGCTGTTTTTT,TRBJ2-2,.,TRBV5-1,many
CASSQGTGGNYGYTF,TGTGCCAGCAGTCAAGGGACAGGAGGAAACTATGGCTACACCTTC,TRBJ1-2,TRBD1,TRBV12-3/TRBV12-4,many
CASSAAVKPITGELFF,TGTGCCAGCAGCGCCGCGGTAAAACCTATCACCGGGGAGCTGTTTTTT,TRBJ2-2,.,TRBV9,many
CASSSRTGAGTEAFF,TGCGCCAGCAGCTCACGGACAGGGGCGGGCACTGAAGCTTTCTTT,TRBJ1-1,TRBD1,TRBV5-1,.
CSARLPGQGIRAFF,TGCAGTGCTAGGTTGCCGGGACAGGGTATTAGAGCTTTCTTT,TRBJ1-1,TRBD1,TRBV20-1,many
CASSYTTGVGGYTF,TGTGCCAGCAGCTACACCACAGGGGTCGGCGGCTACACCTTC,TRBJ1-2,TRBD1,TRBV12-3/TRBV12-4,few
CASSLGAGGRGTEAFF,TGCGCCAGCAGCTTGGGGGCAGGGGGGCGTGGAACTGAAGCTTTCTTT,TRBJ1-1,TRBD1,TRBV5-1,many